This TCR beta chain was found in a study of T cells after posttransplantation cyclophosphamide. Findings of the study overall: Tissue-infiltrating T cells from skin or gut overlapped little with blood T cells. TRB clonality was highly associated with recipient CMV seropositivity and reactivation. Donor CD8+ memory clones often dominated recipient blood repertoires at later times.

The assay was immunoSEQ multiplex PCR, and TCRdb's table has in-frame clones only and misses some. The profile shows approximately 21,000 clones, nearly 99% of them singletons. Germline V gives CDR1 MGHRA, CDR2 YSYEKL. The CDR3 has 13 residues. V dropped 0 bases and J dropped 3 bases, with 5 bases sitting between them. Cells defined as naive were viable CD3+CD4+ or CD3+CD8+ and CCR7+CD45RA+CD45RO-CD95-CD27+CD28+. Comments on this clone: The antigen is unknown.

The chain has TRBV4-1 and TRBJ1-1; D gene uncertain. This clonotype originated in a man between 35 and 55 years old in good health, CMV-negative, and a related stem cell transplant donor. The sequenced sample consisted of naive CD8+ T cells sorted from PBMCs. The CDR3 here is CASSQDGYTEAFF. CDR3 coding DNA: TGCGCCAGCAGCCAAGACGGGTACACTGAAGCTTTCTTT.